This T cell receptor beta chain was found in a study of T-cell memory formation after mild COVID-19. Study at large: TCR clusters showed largely donor specificity. Study-level findings and limits: Among clones peaking at day 37 in the second wave, SARS-CoV-2 specificity remained unconfirmed. Several responding clones turned up in pre-infection memory, indicating that cross-reactive memory may have taken part. Clones which contracted sat mainly in CM and EM if CD4+, and in EMRA if CD8+.

One entry per CDR3 protein results from TCRdb running MiXCR on the 5' RACE reads. Of about 390,000 distinct CDR3 sequences listed, 16% are singletons. The V gene's germline CDR1 is MNHEY and CDR2 SVGAGI. V lost 3 bases to trimming and J lost 3 bases; unmatched junction nucleotides: 10. The CDR3 has 16 residues. In regard to this clonotype: Its antigen is unidentified.

The V gene is TRBV6-5, the J gene TRBJ1-1; 7 nucleotides align to TRBD1. The TCR comes from a young man who had mild COVID-19 (a few samples of this study predate the infection). Cell type and time point are not known. Sequencing used PBMCs or a T cell subset sorted from them (not recorded which). CDR3 protein: CASSYSTGRQDTEAFF. In DNA, the CDR3 is TGTGCCAGCAGTTATTCGACAGGGAGGCAAGACACTGAAGCTTTCTTT.